This passage covers 4 T cell receptor beta chains from one sample sequenced in a study of T-cell reconstitution after alpha-beta-depleted transplantation in children. Using unique molecular identifiers, the investigators prepared the TCRbeta library. TCRdb redid the calling of the PCR reads with MiXCR, one entry per CDR3 protein. The data hold 500,000 or so distinct CDR3 sequences, with approximately 32% observed a single time. Specimen: PBMCs from the stem cell graft donor, collected from the stem cell graft. These receptors originate from a human donor who donated a stem cell graft to a child with aplastic anemia.

The V call is TRBV29-1, the J call TRBJ2-7; TRBD2 is a possible D gene (5 bases). Germline assignment: CDR1 SQVTM and CDR2 ANQGSEA. The length of the CDR3 is 12 residues. Trimming left V 2 bases short and J 0 bases short, with 5 bases between. The CDR3 is CSVETSSYEQYF. Here the CDR3 DNA reads TGCAGCGTTGAAACTAGCTCCTACGAGCAGTACTTC.

The rearrangement links TRBV19 to TRBJ2-3; 8 bases are shared with TRBD2. The V and J ends lost 6 bases and 0 bases, in that order; junction bases with no gene match: 5. The germline V gene encodes CDR1 LNHDA and CDR2 SQIVND (reference sequence). The CDR3 consists of 15 residues. CDR3 nucleotides: TGTGCCAGTAGATGGGCTAGCGGGAGCACAGATACGCAGTATTTT. Protein: CASRWASGSTDTQYF.

CDR3 amino acids: CATSSLRDSSTDTQYF. CDR3 sequence (DNA): TGTGCCACCAGCAGTCTCCGGGACTCTTCCACAGATACGCAGTATTTT. This chain joins TRBV15 and TRBJ2-3; tentatively, D is TRBD2 (6 bases). V lost 3 bases, J lost 2 bases, and 15 bases lay in between. CDR1 and CDR2 (germline): LNHNV, YYDKDF (reference sequence). CDR3 length equals 16 residues.

This chain joins TRBV5-6 and TRBJ2-7, with D perhaps TRBD2 (5 bases). This CDR3 region has 15 residues. Germline V CDR1 and CDR2: SGHDT, YYEEEE. Trimming shortened V by 1 base and J by 1 base, and 12 bases separated the two germline ends. CDR3 protein: CASSLTDGLSYEQYF. For the CDR3, the DNA is TGTGCCAGCAGCTTGACCGACGGACTGTCCTACGAGCAGTACTTC.